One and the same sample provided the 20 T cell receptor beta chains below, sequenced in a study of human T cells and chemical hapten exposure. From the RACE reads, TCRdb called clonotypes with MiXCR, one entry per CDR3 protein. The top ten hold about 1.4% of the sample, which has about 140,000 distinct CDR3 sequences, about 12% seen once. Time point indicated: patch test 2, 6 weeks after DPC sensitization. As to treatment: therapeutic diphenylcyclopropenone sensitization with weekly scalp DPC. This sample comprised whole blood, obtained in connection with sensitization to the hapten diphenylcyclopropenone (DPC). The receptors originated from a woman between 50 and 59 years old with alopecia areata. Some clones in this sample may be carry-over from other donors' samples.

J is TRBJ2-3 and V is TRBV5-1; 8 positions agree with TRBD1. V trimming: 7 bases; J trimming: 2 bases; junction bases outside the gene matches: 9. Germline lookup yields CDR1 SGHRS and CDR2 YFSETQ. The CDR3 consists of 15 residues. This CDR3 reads CASAIRGPDTDTQYF. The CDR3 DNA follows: TGCGCCAGCGCGATCAGGGGGCCCGACACAGATACGCAGTATTTT.

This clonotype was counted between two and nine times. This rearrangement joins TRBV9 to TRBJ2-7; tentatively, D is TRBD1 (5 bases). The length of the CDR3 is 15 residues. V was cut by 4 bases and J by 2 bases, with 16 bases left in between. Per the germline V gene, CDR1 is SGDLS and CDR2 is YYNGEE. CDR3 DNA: TGTGCCAGCAGCATCACCACAGGACCACCCTACGAGCAGTACTTC. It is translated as CASSITTGPPYEQYF. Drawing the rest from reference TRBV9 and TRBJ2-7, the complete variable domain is DSGVTQTPKHLITATGQRVTLRCSPRSGDLSVYWYQQSLDQGLQFLIQYYNGEERAKGNILERFSAQQFPDLHSELNLSSLELGDSALYFCASSITTGPPYEQYFGPGTRLTVT.

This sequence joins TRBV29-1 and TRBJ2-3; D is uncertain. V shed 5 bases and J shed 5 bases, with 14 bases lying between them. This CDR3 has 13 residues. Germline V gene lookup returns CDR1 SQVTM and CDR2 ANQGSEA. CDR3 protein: CSVSAALGDTQYF. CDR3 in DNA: TGCAGCGTTTCGGCCGCACTGGGAGATACGCAGTATTTT.

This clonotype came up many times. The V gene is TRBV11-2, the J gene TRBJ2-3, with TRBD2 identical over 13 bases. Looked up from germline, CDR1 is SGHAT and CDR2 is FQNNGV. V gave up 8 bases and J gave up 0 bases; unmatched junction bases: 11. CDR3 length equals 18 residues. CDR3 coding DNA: TGTGCCAGCCTTAGAGGGACTAGCGGGACATCTAGCACAGATACGCAGTATTTT. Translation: CASLRGTSGTSSTDTQYF.

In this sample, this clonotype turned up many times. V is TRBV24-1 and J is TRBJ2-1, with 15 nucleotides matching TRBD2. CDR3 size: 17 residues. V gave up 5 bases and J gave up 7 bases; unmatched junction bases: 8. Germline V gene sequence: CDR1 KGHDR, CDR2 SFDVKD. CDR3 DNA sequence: TGTGCCACCAGTGCCCGACCCGGGACTAGCGGGGGGAATGAGCAGTTCTTC. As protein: CATSARPGTSGGNEQFF.

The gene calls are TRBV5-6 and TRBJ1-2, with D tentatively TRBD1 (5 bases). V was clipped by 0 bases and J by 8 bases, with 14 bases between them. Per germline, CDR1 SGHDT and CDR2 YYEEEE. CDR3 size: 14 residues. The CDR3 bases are TGTGCCAGCAGCTTGGCCTCCCGGGGGAGAGGCTACACCTTC. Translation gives CASSLASRGRGYTF.

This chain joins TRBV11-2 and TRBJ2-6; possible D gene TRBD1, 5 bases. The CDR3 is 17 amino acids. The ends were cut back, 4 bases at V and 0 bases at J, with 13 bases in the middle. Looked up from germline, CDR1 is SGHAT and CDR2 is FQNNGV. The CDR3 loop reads CASSSLGARSGANVLTF. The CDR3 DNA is TGTGCCAGCAGCTCCCTTGGGGCCCGCTCTGGGGCCAACGTCCTGACTTTC.

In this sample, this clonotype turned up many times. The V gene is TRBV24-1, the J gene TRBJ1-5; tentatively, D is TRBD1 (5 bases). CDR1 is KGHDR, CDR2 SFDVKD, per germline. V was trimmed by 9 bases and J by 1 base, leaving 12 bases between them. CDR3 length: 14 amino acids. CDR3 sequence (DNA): TGTGCCACCTCTGACAGTCGGAGCAATCAGCCCCAGCATTTT. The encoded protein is CATSDSRSNQPQHF.

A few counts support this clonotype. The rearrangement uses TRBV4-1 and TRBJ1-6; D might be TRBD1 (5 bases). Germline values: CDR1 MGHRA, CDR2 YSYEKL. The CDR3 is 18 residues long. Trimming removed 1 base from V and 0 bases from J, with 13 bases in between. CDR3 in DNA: TGCGCCAGCAGCCAAGGGGACGGCGCCAGCTCCTATAATTCACCCCTCCACTTT. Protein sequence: CASSQGDGASSYNSPLHF.

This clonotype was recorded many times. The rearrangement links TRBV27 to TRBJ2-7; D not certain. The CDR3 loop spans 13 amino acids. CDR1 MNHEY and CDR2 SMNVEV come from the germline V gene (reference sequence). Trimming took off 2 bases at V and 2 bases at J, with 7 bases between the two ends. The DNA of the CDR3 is TGTGCCAGCAGTTTAAGTCCGACCTACGAGCAGTACTTC. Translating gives CASSLSPTYEQYF.

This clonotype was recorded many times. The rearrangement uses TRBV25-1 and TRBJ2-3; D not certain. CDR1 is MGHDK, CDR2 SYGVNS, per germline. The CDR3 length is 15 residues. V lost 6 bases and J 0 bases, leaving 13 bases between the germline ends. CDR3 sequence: CASSPVGTSTDTQYF. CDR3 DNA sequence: TGTGCCAGCAGCCCAGTGGGAACTAGCACAGATACGCAGTATTTT.

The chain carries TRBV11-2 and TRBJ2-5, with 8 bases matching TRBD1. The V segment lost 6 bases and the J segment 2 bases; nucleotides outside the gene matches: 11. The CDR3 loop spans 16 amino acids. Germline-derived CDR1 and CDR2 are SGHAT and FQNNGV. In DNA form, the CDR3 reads TGTGCCAGCAGGGGGATGACAGGGGCTGGGCAAGAGACCCAGTACTTC. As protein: CASRGMTGAGQETQYF.

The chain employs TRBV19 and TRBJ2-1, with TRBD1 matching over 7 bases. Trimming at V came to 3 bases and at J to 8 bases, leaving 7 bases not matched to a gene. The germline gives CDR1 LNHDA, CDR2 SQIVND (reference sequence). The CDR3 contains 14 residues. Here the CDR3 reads CASSMRRQGDEQFF. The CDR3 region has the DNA TGTGCCAGTAGTATGAGGAGACAGGGTGATGAGCAGTTCTTC.

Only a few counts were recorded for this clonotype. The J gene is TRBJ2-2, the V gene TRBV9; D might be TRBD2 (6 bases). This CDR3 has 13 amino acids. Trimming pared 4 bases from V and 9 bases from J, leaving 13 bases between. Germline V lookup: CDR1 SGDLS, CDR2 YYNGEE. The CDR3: CASSRDSTRELFF. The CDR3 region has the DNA TGTGCCAGCAGCCGGGACTCGACTCGGGAGCTGTTTTTT.

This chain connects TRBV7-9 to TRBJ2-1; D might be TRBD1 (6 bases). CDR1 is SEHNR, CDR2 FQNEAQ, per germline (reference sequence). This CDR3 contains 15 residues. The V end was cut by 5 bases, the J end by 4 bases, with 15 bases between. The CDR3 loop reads CASSRDSGTYNEQFF. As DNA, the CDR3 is TGTGCCAGCAGCCGGGATTCCGGGACATACAATGAGCAGTTCTTC.

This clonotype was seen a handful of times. The DNA of the CDR3 is TGTGCCAGCAGCCAGGACCTTTGGGGCACTGAAGCTTTCTTT. Translated: CASSQDLWGTEAFF. The chain links TRBV3-1 to TRBJ1-1; D is ambiguous. V was trimmed by 3 bases and J by 4 bases, leaving 12 bases between them. The germline gives CDR1 LGHDT, CDR2 YNNKEL (reference sequence). CDR3 length: 14 residues.

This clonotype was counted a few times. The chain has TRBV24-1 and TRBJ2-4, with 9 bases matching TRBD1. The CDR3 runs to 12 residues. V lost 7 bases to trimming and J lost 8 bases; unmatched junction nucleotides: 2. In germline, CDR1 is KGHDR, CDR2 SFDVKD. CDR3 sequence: CATRGQGDIQYF. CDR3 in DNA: TGTGCCACCAGGGGACAGGGTGACATTCAGTACTTC.

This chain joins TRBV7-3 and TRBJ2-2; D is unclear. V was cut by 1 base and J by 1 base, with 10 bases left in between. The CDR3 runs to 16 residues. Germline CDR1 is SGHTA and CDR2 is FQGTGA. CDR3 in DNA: TGTGCCAGCAGCTTAAGTGGCGTGAGGAACACCGGGGAGCTGTTTTTT. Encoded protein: CASSLSGVRNTGELFF.

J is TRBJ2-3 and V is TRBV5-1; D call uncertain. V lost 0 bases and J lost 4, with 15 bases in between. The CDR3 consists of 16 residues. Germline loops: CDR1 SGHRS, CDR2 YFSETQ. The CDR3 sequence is CASSLDPSTGADTQYF. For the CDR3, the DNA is TGCGCCAGCAGCTTGGACCCCTCAACGGGCGCAGATACGCAGTATTTT.

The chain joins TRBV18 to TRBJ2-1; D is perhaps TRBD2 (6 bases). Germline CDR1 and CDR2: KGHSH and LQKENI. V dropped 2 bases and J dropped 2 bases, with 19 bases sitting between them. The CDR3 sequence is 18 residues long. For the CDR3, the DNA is TGTGCCAGCTCACCAGTGAGAATCGGGAGTGTCCCCTACAATGAGCAGTTCTTC. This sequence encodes CASSPVRIGSVPYNEQFF.